Following are 12 T cell receptor beta chains from one sample sequenced in a study of cytomegalovirus exposure and HLA in healthy donors. PCR was performed using 60 Vbeta and 13 Jbeta primers. Profiled with immunoSEQ multiplex PCR; TCRdb holds only in-frame clones, not every one. The data hold about 120,000 clones, with about 64% observed a single time. Sequencing was performed on PBMCs. These receptors came from a man aged 18 to 30 in good health and CMV-seropositive.

Comments on this clone: One end of the junction does not line up with germline, which may come from a read error. This chain links TRBV5-4 with TRBJ1-2, with no clear D. Germline V gene data show CDR1 as SGHNT and CDR2 as YYREEE (reference sequence). This CDR3 comprises 15 residues. The CDR3 bases are TGTGCCAGCACCTTGGGTGCACCGGGTTACTATGGCTACACCTTC. Its protein product is CASTLGAPGYYGYTF.

The chain recombines TRBV5-4 with TRBJ2-3, with a weak D call TRBD2 (9 bases). Germline V gene data show CDR1 as SGHNT and CDR2 as YYREEE (reference sequence). The CDR3 is 15 amino acids. V was shortened by 6 bases and J by 6 bases, with 20 bases between the two germline ends. This chain's CDR3 is CASTGGGGAIDTQYF. CDR3 DNA sequence: TGTGCCAGCACAGGGGGCGGGGGGGCTATCGATACGCAGTATTTT.

This clone was seen only once. The chain employs TRBV28 and TRBJ2-3; 10 bases are a match to TRBD2. The germline CDR1 and CDR2 sequences are MDHEN and SYDVKM. Germline trimming cut 3 bases from V and 1 base from J; bases unmatched to any gene: 4. The CDR3 is 16 amino acids. The CDR3 reads CASSLLLAGGTDTQYF. In DNA, the CDR3 is TGTGCCAGCAGTTTGCTCCTAGCGGGGGGCACAGATACGCAGTATTTT.

V and J are TRBV28 and TRBJ1-1; 7 nucleotides align to TRBD1. This CDR3 has 12 residues. Germline lookup yields CDR1 MDHEN and CDR2 SYDVKM. The J segment lost 10 bases and the V segment lost 2 bases, leaving 4 bases of the junction unmatched. The CDR3, as DNA: TGTGCCAGCAGTTTAAGTCCAGGGGGAGCTTTCTTT. Its protein product is CASSLSPGGAFF. Based on the CDR3 plus reference TRBV28 and TRBJ1-1, the full variable domain is DVKVTQSSRYLVKRTGEKVFLECVQDMDHENMFWYRQDPGLGLRLIYFSYDVKMKEKGDIPEGYSVSREKKERFSLILESASTNQTSMYLCASSLSPGGAFFGQGTRLTVV.

The chain links TRBV28 to TRBJ1-2; 8 nucleotides match TRBD1. Trimming took 6 bases from V and 4 from J; bases not matched to a gene: 13. Per germline, CDR1 MDHEN and CDR2 SYDVKM. The CDR3 is 16 residues long. The CDR3 spells CASSSLSQQGGYGYTF. DNA of the CDR3: TGTGCCAGCAGCAGTTTATCCCAACAGGGGGGCTATGGCTACACCTTC.

The chain is built from TRBV6-1 and TRBJ2-1; D perhaps matches TRBD2 (7 bases). Trimming cost V 0 bases and J 9 bases, with 24 bases left between them. The CDR3 consists of 18 residues. From germline, CDR1 is MNHNS and CDR2 SASEGT. This chain's CDR3 is CASSEARWGGPTLGEQFF. CDR3 DNA: TGTGCCAGCAGTGAAGCGAGATGGGGGGGGCCAACCCTCGGTGAGCAGTTCTTC.

This clone was counted only a few times. The rearrangement joins TRBV10-3 to TRBJ2-7; D unclear. The CDR3 loop spans 13 amino acids. Trimming pared 6 bases from V and 4 bases from J, leaving 13 bases between. Germline values: CDR1 ENHRY, CDR2 SYGVKD. The CDR3 DNA sequence: TGTGCCATCAGCACCAGGTCGTTGTACGAGCAGTACTTC. Amino acid sequence: CAISTRSLYEQYF.

This clone came up a few times. V is TRBV29-1 and J is TRBJ1-2; TRBD1 agrees at 7 bases. Germline V gene lookup returns CDR1 SQVTM and CDR2 ANQGSEA. The V segment lost 5 bases and the J segment 4 bases; nucleotides outside the gene matches: 7. This CDR3 is built from 13 residues. This chain's CDR3 is CSVLQGYGYGYTF. CDR3 DNA sequence: TGCAGCGTTCTACAGGGGTATGGCTATGGCTACACCTTC.

The rearrangement links TRBV4-2 to TRBJ1-1; tentatively, D is TRBD1 (6 bases). The CDR3 has 12 residues. Trimming left V 8 bases short and J 4 bases short, with 11 bases between. Germline loops: CDR1 LGHNA, CDR2 YNFKEQ. The CDR3 region is CASAEQGTEAFF. CDR3 bases: TGTGCCAGCGCCGAACAGGGCACTGAAGCTTTCTTT.

This clone appeared a few times. The chain carries TRBV19 and TRBJ2-3, with D perhaps matching TRBD2 (5 bases). The CDR3 has 14 residues. Germline V lookup: CDR1 LNHDA, CDR2 SQIVND (reference sequence). With 3 bases removed from V and 5 bases from J, the gap between germline ends came to 12 bases. CDR3 loop: CASSIGRVQDTQYF. As DNA, the CDR3 is TGTGCCAGTAGTATCGGGCGGGTGCAAGATACGCAGTATTTT.

The chain has TRBV19 and TRBJ2-6; 11 bases are shared with TRBD2. Germline CDR1 is LNHDA and CDR2 is SQIVND (reference sequence). The CDR3 extends over 19 amino acids. J lost 0 bases, V lost 7 bases, and 11 bases had no gene match. CDR3 coding DNA: TGTGCCAGTAACAAAAGGGGAACTAGCGGGGGCTCTGGGGCCAACGTCCTGACTTTC. Residues: CASNKRGTSGGSGANVLTF.

The chain is built from TRBV5-6 and TRBJ1-2; TRBD1 is a possible D gene (5 bases). V lost 0 bases, J lost 10 bases, and 10 bases lay in between. CDR1 is SGHDT and CDR2 is YYEEEE in the germline V gene. This CDR3 is built from 12 residues. CDR3 protein: CASSLGDSNYTF. CDR3 bases: TGTGCCAGCAGCTTGGGTGACAGTAACTACACCTTC.